This T cell receptor (beta chain) appears in the sequencing data of a study of CD8 T cells in Susac syndrome. TEMRA cells were FACS-enriched, with CD8+ and CD4+ T cells isolated negatively. Reverse transcription of 0.5 to 1 ug RNA used random hexamers. Across 54 Vbeta and 13 Jbeta, TCR beta CDR3 was amplified with immunoSEQ multiplex PCR. TCRdb independently ran MiXCR on the immunoSEQ multiplex PCR reads; one entry per CDR3 protein. The sample gives about 100,000 distinct CDR3 sequences, 95% of which show up once; approximately 0.3% is in the top ten. Concerning this clonotype itself: Its target is not known.

The CDR3 has 14 residues. V was shortened by 0 bases and J by 4 bases, with 9 bases between the two germline ends. Germline CDR1 reads SGDLS; CDR2 reads YYNGEE. General study findings and limits: Total CD8+ and CD8+ TEMRA repertoires contained fewer than 20 and five Susac-specific public clones, respectively.

Sample: CD8+ T cells from PBMCs. The clonotype originates from a human donor with Susac syndrome. The rearrangement joins TRBV9 to TRBJ2-3; D may be TRBD1 (6 bases). CDR3 residues: CASSVDQGPDTQYF. CDR3 in DNA: TGTGCCAGCAGCGTAGATCAGGGGCCAGATACGCAGTATTTT.